Listed below are T cell receptor beta chains from one sample, sequenced in a study of human T cells and chemical hapten exposure. MiXCR was run by TCRdb on the RACE reads, yielding one entry per CDR3 protein. The table lists approximately 400,000 distinct CDR3 sequences, less than 6.5% of them singletons. The specimen comprised whole blood, sampled in connection with sensitization to the hapten diphenylcyclopropenone (DPC). These receptors were obtained from a woman aged 45-59 years with alopecia areata. Some clones in this sample may be carry-over from other donors' samples. CDR3s include the opening cysteine and the closing phenylalanine or tryptophan. Each record gives: D gene, V gene, J gene, clone size, CDR3 DNA, CDR3 protein. The D gene is left open where the match is weak. Clone sizes are given selectively: once, few, many, or a class where the clone is expanded.

.	TRBV29-1	TRBJ2-1	.	TGCAGCGTTGAGGGCCAAGACTCCTACAATGAGCAGTTCTTC	CSVEGQDSYNEQFF
TRBD2	TRBV13	TRBJ2-5	few	TGTGCCAGCAGCTTTAATGGACTAGCGGGGACCCAGTACTTC	CASSFNGLAGTQYF
.	TRBV11-3	TRBJ2-3	many	TGTGCCAGCAGCTTAGTCAAGGGGTACGGCACAGATACGCAGTATTTT	CASSLVKGYGTDTQYF
.	TRBV9	TRBJ1-3	many	TGTGCCAGCAGCGTAGTAGACAGTCCAGGAAACACCATATATTTT	CASSVVDSPGNTIYF
TRBD2	TRBV5-1	TRBJ2-7	many	TGCGCCAGCAGCGCCGGGACTAGCGGGGAGGAGCAGTACTTC	CASSAGTSGEEQYF
TRBD2	TRBV15	TRBJ2-1	.	TGTGCCACTTGGGGGGGAAGCGGACACAATGAGCAGTTCTTC	CATWGGSGHNEQFF
.	TRBV6-2/TRBV6-3	TRBJ1-1	many	TGTGCCAGCAGGACGGTCACTGAAGCTTTCTTT	CASRTVTEAFF
TRBD1	TRBV6-1	TRBJ2-3	few	TGTGCCAGTCACAGGGGATACACAGATACGCAGTATTTT	CASHRGYTDTQYF
TRBD1	TRBV28	TRBJ2-6	many	TGTGCCAGCAGTTTGGGACAGGGAATAGGTGGGGCCAACGTCCTGACTTTC	CASSLGQGIGGANVLTF
.	TRBV5-4	TRBJ1-2	.	TGTGCCAGCAGCTCCGGCGGGGGAAGTAACTATGGCTACACCTTC	CASSSGGGSNYGYTF
.	TRBV7-2	TRBJ2-7	many	TGTGCCAGCAGCTTAAAACAGGGACTCTTAGCCTACGAGCAGTACTTC	CASSLKQGLLAYEQYF
TRBD2	TRBV20-1	TRBJ2-7	many	TGCAGTGCTAGAGTTCCCCCGAGTGTAGCGGGAGATTACGAGCAGTACTTC	CSARVPPSVAGDYEQYF
TRBD2	TRBV6-1	TRBJ2-3	many	TGTGCCAGCAGTGAAAGGACTAGCGGGAGCACAGATACGCAGTATTTT	CASSERTSGSTDTQYF
.	TRBV7-2	TRBJ1-5	many	TGTGCCGAATCTGAGGCCTGGGACCAGCCCCAGCATTTT	CAESEAWDQPQHF
.	TRBV20-1	TRBJ1-1	many	TGCAGTGCCTACTATCTGAACACTGAAGCTTTCTTT	CSAYYLNTEAFF
TRBD1	TRBV30	TRBJ1-4	few	TGTGCCTGGAAGACAGGGATGAATGAAAAACTGTTTTTT	CAWKTGMNEKLFF
.	TRBV27	TRBJ1-5	many	TGTGCCAGCAGTTGGGAAAGGGATCAGCCCCAGCATTTT	CASSWERDQPQHF
.	TRBV6-2/TRBV6-3	TRBJ2-3	many	TGTGCCAGCAGTTACCAGGTCCTCTCCTCGGGAGATACGCAGTATTTT	CASSYQVLSSGDTQYF
TRBD2	TRBV28	TRBJ2-5	many	TGTGCCAGCAGTTTGAGTCGCGGGGGGACCGAGACCCAGTACTTC	CASSLSRGGTETQYF
TRBD1	TRBV7-2	TRBJ2-3	few	TGTGCCAGCAGCTCAGGGACAGGAATGGCAGGAAAGTATTTT	CASSSGTGMAGKYF
TRBD1	TRBV7-9	TRBJ2-5	many	TGTGCCAGCAGCCCCGGGACAGGGGACCAAGAGACCCAGTACTTC	CASSPGTGDQETQYF
.	TRBV29-1	TRBJ1-3	few	TGCAGCGTTGTAACTGACTCTGGAAACACCATATATTTT	CSVVTDSGNTIYF
.	TRBV5-5	TRBJ2-5	many	TGTGCCAGCAGCTACCGCCGAGACGCCAGGACCCAGTACTTC	CASSYRRDARTQYF
TRBD2	TRBV6-5	TRBJ2-6	many	TGTGCCAGCAGTAGGGACGGGGGGTCTGGGGCCAACGTCCTGACTTTC	CASSRDGGSGANVLTF
.	TRBV6-6	TRBJ2-5	.	TGTGCCAGCAGACAGGGAGGGCAAGAGACCCAGTACTTC	CASRQGGQETQYF
.	TRBV12-3/TRBV12-4	TRBJ2-1	few	TGTGCCAGCAGTCCGACTAGAAGCTCCTACAATGAGCAGTTCTTC	CASSPTRSSYNEQFF
TRBD1	TRBV9	TRBJ1-1	many	TGTGCCAGCAGTAAGACAGGGGCGGAAGCTTTCTTT	CASSKTGAEAFF
.	TRBV12-3/TRBV12-4	TRBJ2-7	many	TGTGCCAGCAGTTTTGGTCCGGGGGCCTACGAGCAGTACTTC	CASSFGPGAYEQYF
TRBD2	TRBV24-1	TRBJ2-2	few	TGTGCCACCAGTGATTGGGGGACTAGCGTTAACACCGGGGAGCTGTTTTTT	CATSDWGTSVNTGELFF
.	TRBV11-2	TRBJ2-1	many	TGTGCCAGCAGCTTAGGGCAGACTTTCAATTACAATGAGCAGTTCTTC	CASSLGQTFNYNEQFF
.	TRBV29-1	TRBJ2-7	many	TGCAGCGTTGGGACCAGGAGGTACGAGCAGTACTTC	CSVGTRRYEQYF
.	TRBV29-1	TRBJ2-7	many	TGCAGCGTTTGGTCTGACTCCTACGAGCAGTACTTC	CSVWSDSYEQYF
.	TRBV7-9	TRBJ1-6	.	TGTGCCAGCAGCACCCACGGGGTTGTTGATTCACCCCTCCACTTT	CASSTHGVVDSPLHF
TRBD1	TRBV6-6	TRBJ2-5	.	TGTGCCAGCAGGGCGGACAGGGGCAAGACCCAGTACTTC	CASRADRGKTQYF
.	TRBV29-1	TRBJ2-3	few	TGCAGCGTCAGCGGGACATTTCACACAGATACGCAGTATTTT	CSVSGTFHTDTQYF
.	TRBV10-3	TRBJ2-7	many	TGTGCCATCAGTATGACGGTCGGGTCCTACGAGCAGTACTTC	CAISMTVGSYEQYF
.	TRBV9	TRBJ1-6	few	TGTGCCAGCAGCGTAGCCACTGCTGGCTCACCCCTCCACTTT	CASSVATAGSPLHF
.	TRBV24-1	TRBJ1-2	few	TGTGCCACCAGTGATACCACAGCGTACTATGGCTACACCTTC	CATSDTTAYYGYTF